These 5 T cell receptor beta chains share one sample of origin, sequenced in a study of cytomegalovirus exposure and HLA in healthy donors. A multiplex PCR was run with 60 Vbeta primers and 13 Jbeta primers. Using immunoSEQ multiplex PCR, the repertoire was profiled, and TCRdb retains in-frame clones only, with some absent. The repertoire holds 150,000 to 200,000 clones, with 80% to 90% as singletons. Sequencing input: PBMCs. All receptors derive from a man between 18 and 35 years old in good health and CMV-seropositive.

This chain uses TRBV5-1 with TRBJ2-3; 9 bases agree with TRBD1. V lost 4 bases and J lost 0; bases outside the gene matches: 3. The germline V gene has CDR1 SGHRS and CDR2 YFSETQ. This CDR3 region has 15 residues. The CDR3 nucleotides read TGCGCCAGCAGCACAGGGGGCGTAAGCACAGATACGCAGTATTTT. This sequence encodes CASSTGGVSTDTQYF.

This chain connects TRBV5-4 to TRBJ1-2; D perhaps matches TRBD1 (6 bases). Germline values: CDR1 SGHNT, CDR2 YYREEE (reference sequence). V lost 6 bases, J lost 0 bases, and 15 bases lay in between. This CDR3 is built from 15 residues. The CDR3 bases are TGTGCCAGCACCCTCGGACAGTATACTAACTATGGCTACACCTTC. It translates to CASTLGQYTNYGYTF.

This rearrangement joins TRBV15 to TRBJ2-1; 10 nucleotides line up with TRBD2. The germline gives CDR1 LNHNV, CDR2 YYDKDF (reference sequence). Germline trimming cut 1 base from V and 5 bases from J; bases unmatched to any gene: 5. There are 16 residues in the CDR3. CDR3 residues: CATSRGASGGDNEQFF. For the CDR3, the DNA is TGTGCCACCAGCAGAGGAGCTAGCGGGGGAGACAATGAGCAGTTCTTC. Full variable domain (missing parts from reference TRBV15 and TRBJ2-1): DAMVIQNPRYQVTQFGKPVTLSCSQTLNHNVMYWYQQKSSQAPKLLFHYYDKDFNNEADTPDNFQSRRPNTSFCFLDIRSPGLGDTAMYLCATSRGASGGDNEQFFGPGTRLTVL.

This clone has only one observation. This rearrangement joins TRBV27 to TRBJ2-5; weak D call: TRBD1 (5 bases). TRBJ2-7 explains the end of the DNA better; the J call may be wrong. Germline V lookup: CDR1 MNHEY, CDR2 SMNVEV (reference sequence). The CDR3 sequence is 13 residues long. CDR3 coding DNA: TGTGCCAGCAGTTTAGACAGTTCCTACGAGCAGTACTTC. Its protein product is CASSLDSSYEQYF.

The chain couples TRBV4-2 to TRBJ2-3; TRBD2 is a possible D gene (5 bases). The CDR3 contains 16 residues. The V gene lost 1 base and the J gene lost 4 bases, with 15 bases spanning the gap. Germline V gene lookup returns CDR1 LGHNA and CDR2 YNFKEQ. CDR3 DNA: TGTGCCAGCAGCCAAGGCGGGCGGGCCCAGGCAGATACGCAGTATTTT. Its protein is CASSQGGRAQADTQYF.